This TCR beta chain was identified in a study of cytotoxic CD8 clonotypes in ibrutinib-treated CLL. Study overall: Fewer than 13 relapsed/refractory, some 15 treatment-naive; under 18 IGHV unmutated.

Worth noting for this clone: Its cognate antigen is unknown.

The planned depth of sequencing spanned 1 in 200,000 to 1 in 1 million T cells. Sequencing used immunoSEQ multiplex PCR; TCRdb keeps in-frame clones, though not all of them. This sample has about 150,000 clones, with 76% found just once. The study's findings and limits: Clonality increased at ibrutinib response and stayed stable in sustained remission. At progression, however, it fell back toward baseline.

CDR3 size: 14 residues. Trimming took 4 bases from V and 8 from J, leaving 15 bases between them. Per the germline V gene, CDR1 is SGHRS and CDR2 is YFSETQ. This receptor was obtained from a human donor with chronic lymphocytic leukemia. This specimen was PBMCs, taken after 24 months of ibrutinib treatment. The chain recombines TRBV5-1 with TRBJ1-4; D call uncertain. This CDR3 reads CASSPEGLGEKLFF. The CDR3 coding sequence is TGCGCCAGCAGCCCAGAAGGATTGGGCGAAAAACTGTTTTTT.